The rows below give T cell receptor beta chains drawn from one sample of a study of Ad26.COV2.S vaccination and SARS-CoV-2 variants. TCRdb keeps only in-frame clones here, not all; method: immunoSEQ multiplex PCR. The sample carries about half a million clones, approximately 90% recorded once. The sample consisted of peripheral blood, taken in a trial of Ad26.COV2.S vaccine versus placebo. These receptors all come from a person between 18 and 65 years old who received the Ad26.COV2.S COVID-19 vaccine or a placebo. CDR3s include the opening cysteine and the closing phenylalanine or tryptophan. The D gene is left open where the match is weak. Expanded clones get a size class; other rows say once, few or many, or leave the size out.

NA	TRBV9	TRBD2	TRBJ2-3	TGTGCCAGCAGCGCAGGGACTAGCGGGAGCACAGATACGCAGTATTTT	CASSAGTSGSTDTQYF
NA	TRBV25-1	NA	TRBJ1-1	TGTGCCAGCGGGGGACGAACAGAGAACACTGAAGCTTTCTTT	CASGGRTENTEAFF
once	TRBV3-1/TRBV3-2	TRBD1	TRBJ1-4	TGTGCCAGCAGCCTGGACAGGTTTAATGAAAAACTGTTTTTT	CASSLDRFNEKLFF
NA	TRBV7-9	NA	TRBJ1-4	TGTGCCAGCAGCCCAAGCATGGGACGCGAAATGAAACTGTTTTTT	CASSPSMGREMKLFF
NA	TRBV7-2	NA	TRBJ1-2	TGTGCCAGCAGCCCGAACATCGGCTACACCTTC	CASSPNIGYTF
NA	TRBV7-2	NA	TRBJ1-5	TGTGCCAGCAGCTCAGGTCGCCACCAGCCCCAGCATTTT	CASSSGRHQPQHF
NA	TRBV28	TRBD1	TRBJ1-2	TGTGCCAGCAGTTCACCCCGGGACAGCCATGGCTACACCTTC	CASSSPRDSHGYTF
NA	TRBV5-1	TRBD2	TRBJ2-1	TGCGCCAGCAGCTTGACTAGCGGGTACTCCTACAATGAGCAGTTCTTC	CASSLTSGYSYNEQFF
NA	TRBV7-8	TRBD2	TRBJ2-1	TGTGCCAGCAGCCGTGGACTAGCGGGACCCCTAGTTGAGCAGTTCTTC	CASSRGLAGPLVEQFF
once	TRBV5-1	NA	TRBJ2-1	TGCGCCAGCAGCTTGGTTCAGAAATACAATGAGCAGTTCTTC	CASSLVQKYNEQFF
NA	TRBV4-2	TRBD2	TRBJ2-7	TGTGCCAGCAGCCAAGTTGGCGGGAGCTCCTACGAGCAGTACTTC	CASSQVGGSSYEQYF
NA	TRBV28	NA	TRBJ2-1	TGTGCCAATGCCCCGGCAAGCTCCTACAATGAGCAGTTCTTC	CANAPASSYNEQFF
few	TRBV5-6	NA	TRBJ2-7	TGTGCCAGCAGCTTGGCCAAGTTCAGGGTGAACTCCTACGAGCAGTACTTC	CASSLAKFRVNSYEQYF
NA	TRBV5-1	TRBD2	TRBJ2-1	TGCGCCAGCAGCTTCCGCCCCGGGACTAGGAACAATGAGCAGTTCTTC	CASSFRPGTRNNEQFF
NA	TRBV2	TRBD1	TRBJ1-1	TGTGCCAGCACCTACGTGACAGGGGGCACTGAAGCTTTCTTT	CASTYVTGGTEAFF
NA	TRBV4-2	NA	TRBJ1-2	TGTGCCAGCAGCCAAGATTCTAACTATGGCTACACCTTC	CASSQDSNYGYTF
NA	TRBV18	TRBD1	TRBJ1-1	TGTGCCAGCTCACCACAGGGGGCGAGTGACACTGAAGCTTTCTTT	CASSPQGASDTEAFF
NA	TRBV7-8	TRBD2	TRBJ2-1	TGTGCCAGCAGCTTAGGAGGGGAGGGAAACAATGAGCAGTTCTTC	CASSLGGEGNNEQFF
NA	TRBV18	TRBD1	TRBJ2-6	TGTGCCAGCTCACCACGGGACAGGGTTACTGGGGCCAACGTCCTGACTTTC	CASSPRDRVTGANVLTF
once	TRBV5-4	TRBD1	TRBJ2-3	TGTGCCAGCAGATCGACAGGGACAGATACGCAGTATTTT	CASRSTGTDTQYF
NA	TRBV6-2/TRBV6-3	NA	TRBJ2-7	TGTGCCAGCAGTGGGCTACGGGGGGCCTTGGACGAGCAGTACTTC	CASSGLRGALDEQYF
once	TRBV9	TRBD2	TRBJ2-5	TGTGCCAGCAGCCCCCGGCTAGCGGGGGGACTAGAGACCCAGTACTTC	CASSPRLAGGLETQYF
NA	TRBV2	TRBD2	TRBJ2-3	TGTGCCAGCAGGGGACTAGCGGGATTGGCAGATACGCAGTATTTT	CASRGLAGLADTQYF
NA	TRBV6-1	TRBD1	TRBJ1-6	TGTGCCAGCAGTGAACGTGGGAGGACAGGGAGTAACTTT	CASSERGRTGSNF
NA	TRBV27	NA	TRBJ2-7	TGTGCCAGCAGTTTATTAGGAAACTACGAGCAGTACTTC	CASSLLGNYEQYF
many	TRBV2	NA	TRBJ2-7	TGTGCCAGCACCGAAGGCAGGGGTCTCTACGAGCAGTACTTC	CASTEGRGLYEQYF
once	TRBV29-1	NA	TRBJ1-1	TGCAGCGTTGAGGAGGGGACTGAAGCTTTCTTT	CSVEEGTEAFF
NA	TRBV5-6	TRBD1	TRBJ2-5	TGTGCCAGCAGCCCACAAGCCGGGACAGGGGCTTTTGAGACCCAGTACTTC	CASSPQAGTGAFETQYF
NA	TRBV9	TRBD1	TRBJ2-7	TGTGCCAGCAGCGCGGGACAGGGGACGTACGAGCAGTACTTC	CASSAGQGTYEQYF
NA	TRBV28	TRBD1	TRBJ1-6	TGTGCCAGCAGGCGTAGGGACAGCTCCTATAATTCACCCCTCCACTTT	CASRRRDSSYNSPLHF
few	TRBV4-1	TRBD1	TRBJ2-6	TGCGCCAGCAGCCAAGCAATGACAGGGGTCTCTGGGGCCAACGTCCTGACTTTC	CASSQAMTGVSGANVLTF
NA	TRBV7-6	NA	TRBJ1-1	TGTGCCAGCAGCCCTTGGGGGGGGCGCGGGTCGGACACTGAAGCTTTCTTT	CASSPWGGRGSDTEAFF
NA	TRBV7-8	TRBD2	TRBJ2-1	TGTGCCAGCAGCTCCCTTGCGGGAGTGTCCTACAATGAGCAGTTCTTC	CASSSLAGVSYNEQFF
NA	TRBV4-1	NA	TRBJ1-1	TGCGCCAGCAGCCACGCGCCACACAGGGTCGGCACTGAAGCTTTCTTT	CASSHAPHRVGTEAFF
few	TRBV28	NA	TRBJ2-7	TGTGCCAGCAGTCCGGCGGCCGGCGGCTCCTACGAGCAGTACTTC	CASSPAAGGSYEQYF